The clone carrying this TCR beta chain was detected many times. Its specificity is unknown. The data stem from a study of CD8 T cells in ankylosing spondylitis. Whole-study findings and limits: The study identified a TCR beta motif of several highly homologous variants that appeared characteristic of ankylosing spondylitis blood.

One entry per CDR3 protein, called by TCRdb with MiXCR from the 5' RACE reads. The sample has about 250,000 distinct CDR3 sequences; 10% to 13% are singletons. This CDR3 has 14 amino acids. Trimming took 2 bases from V and 1 from J, leaving 8 bases between them. The gene calls are TRBV12-3 or TRBV12-4 and TRBJ1-2, with D uncertain. What was sequenced was blood, either unsorted or a sorted T cell fraction (not recorded which). The TCR originated in a male donor with ankylosing spondylitis or in good health (not recorded which). Here the CDR3 reads CASSLSSNNYGYTF. The CDR3 bases are TGTGCCAGCAGTTTAAGTAGTAATAACTATGGCTACACCTTC.